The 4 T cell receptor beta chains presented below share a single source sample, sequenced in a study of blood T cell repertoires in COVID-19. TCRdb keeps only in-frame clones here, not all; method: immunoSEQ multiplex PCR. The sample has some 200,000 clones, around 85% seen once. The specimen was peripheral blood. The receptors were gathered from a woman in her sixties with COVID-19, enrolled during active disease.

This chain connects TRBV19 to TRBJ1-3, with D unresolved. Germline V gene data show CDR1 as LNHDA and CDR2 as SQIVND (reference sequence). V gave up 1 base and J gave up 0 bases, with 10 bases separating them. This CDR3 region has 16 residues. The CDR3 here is CASSIGFSLSGNTIYF. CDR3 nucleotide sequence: TGTGCCAGTAGTATAGGTTTCTCCCTCTCTGGAAACACCATATATTTT.

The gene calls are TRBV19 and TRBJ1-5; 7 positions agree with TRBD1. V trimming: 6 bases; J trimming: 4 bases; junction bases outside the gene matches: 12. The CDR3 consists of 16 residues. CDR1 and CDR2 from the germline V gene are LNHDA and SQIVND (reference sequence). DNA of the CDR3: TGTGCCAGTAGGAGAACAGGGGAACTGAATAATCAGCCCCAGCATTTT. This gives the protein CASRRTGELNNQPQHF.

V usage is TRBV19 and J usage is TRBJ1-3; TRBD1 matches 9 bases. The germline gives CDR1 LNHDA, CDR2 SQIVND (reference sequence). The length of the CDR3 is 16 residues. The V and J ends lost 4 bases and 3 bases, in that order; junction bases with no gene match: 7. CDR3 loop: CASSTIQGAGGNTIYF. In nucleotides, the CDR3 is TGTGCCAGTAGTACTATACAGGGGGCCGGTGGAAACACCATATATTTT.

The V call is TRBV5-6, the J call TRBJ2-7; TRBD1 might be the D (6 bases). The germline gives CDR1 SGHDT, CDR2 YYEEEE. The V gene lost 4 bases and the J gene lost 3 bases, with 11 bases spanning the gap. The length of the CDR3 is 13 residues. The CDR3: CASSEDSYYEQYF. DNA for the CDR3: TGTGCCAGCAGCGAGGACAGTTACTACGAGCAGTACTTC. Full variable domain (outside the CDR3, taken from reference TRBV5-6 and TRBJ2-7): DAGVTQSPTHLIKTRGQQVTLRCSPKSGHDTVSWYQQALGQGPQFIFQYYEEEERQRGNFPDRFSGHQFPNYSSELNVNALLLGDSALYLCASSEDSYYEQYFGPGTRLTVT.